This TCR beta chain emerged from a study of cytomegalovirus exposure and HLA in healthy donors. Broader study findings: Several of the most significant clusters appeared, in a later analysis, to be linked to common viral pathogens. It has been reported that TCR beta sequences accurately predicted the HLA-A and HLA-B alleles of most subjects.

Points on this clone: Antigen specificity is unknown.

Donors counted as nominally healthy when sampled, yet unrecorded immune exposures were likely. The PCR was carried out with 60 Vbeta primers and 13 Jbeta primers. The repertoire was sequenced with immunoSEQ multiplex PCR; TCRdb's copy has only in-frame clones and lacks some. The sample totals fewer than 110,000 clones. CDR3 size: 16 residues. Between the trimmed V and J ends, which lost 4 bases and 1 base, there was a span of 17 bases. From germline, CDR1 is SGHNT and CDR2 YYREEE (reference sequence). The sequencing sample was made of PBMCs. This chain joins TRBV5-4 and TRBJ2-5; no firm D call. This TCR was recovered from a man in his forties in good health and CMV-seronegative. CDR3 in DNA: TGTGCCAGCAGCCATCCTACTACGGGTGGCCAAGAGACCCAGTACTTC. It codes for CASSHPTTGGQETQYF.